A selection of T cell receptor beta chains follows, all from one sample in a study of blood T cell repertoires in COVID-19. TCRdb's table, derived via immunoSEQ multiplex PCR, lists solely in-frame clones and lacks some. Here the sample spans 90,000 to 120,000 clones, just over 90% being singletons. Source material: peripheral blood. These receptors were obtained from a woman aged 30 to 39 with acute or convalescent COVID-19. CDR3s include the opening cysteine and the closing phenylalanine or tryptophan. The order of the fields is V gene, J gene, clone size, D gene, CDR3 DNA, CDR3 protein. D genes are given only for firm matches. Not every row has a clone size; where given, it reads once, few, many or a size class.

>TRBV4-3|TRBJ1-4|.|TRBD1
TGCGCCAGCAGCCAAGGTCGGGGACAGGGTGACGAAAAACTGTTTTTT
CASSQGRGQGDEKLFF
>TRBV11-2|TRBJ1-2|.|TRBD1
TGTGCCAGCAGCCGCAGACAGGGTATCTATGGCTACACCTTC
CASSRRQGIYGYTF
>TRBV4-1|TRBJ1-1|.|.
TGCGCCAGCAGCCACCACCAGACCACGGGTGAAGCTTTCTTT
CASSHHQTTGEAFF
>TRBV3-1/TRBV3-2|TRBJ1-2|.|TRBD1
TGTGCCAGCAGCCAAGAAGGGACAGGGTTGTATGGCTACACCTTC
CASSQEGTGLYGYTF
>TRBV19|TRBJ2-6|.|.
TGTGCCAGTAGTATTGTGTATCCCTCTGGGGCCAACGTCCTGACTTTC
CASSIVYPSGANVLTF
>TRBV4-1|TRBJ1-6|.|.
TGCGCCAGCAGCCAAGGGGGGCAAAATTCACCCCTCCACTTT
CASSQGGQNSPLHF
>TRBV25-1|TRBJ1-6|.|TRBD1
TGTGCCAGCAGTGAATTCTTTGGGGACAGAGATTCACCCCTCCACTTT
CASSEFFGDRDSPLHF
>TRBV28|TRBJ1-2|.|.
TGTGCCAGCTTTGACAGAGGCTATGGCTACACCTTC
CASFDRGYGYTF
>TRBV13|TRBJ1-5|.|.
TGTGCCAGCAGCCCTCAAGGGACTTATAGCAATCAGCCCCAGCATTTT
CASSPQGTYSNQPQHF
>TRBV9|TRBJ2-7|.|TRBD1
TGTGCCAGCAGCGTATTTGGGACAGCAACCTACGAGCAGTACTTC
CASSVFGTATYEQYF
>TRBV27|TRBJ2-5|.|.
TGTGCCAGCAGTTTGTCCAGGGGAGAGACCCAGTACTTC
CASSLSRGETQYF
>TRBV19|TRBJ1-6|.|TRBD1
TGTGCCAGTAGTATAGCCCCCACGACAGGGGGCATTGATTCACCCCTCCACTTT
CASSIAPTTGGIDSPLHF
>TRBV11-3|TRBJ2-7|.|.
TGTGCCAGCAGCTTAGTCCTCTCCTACGAGCAGTACTTC
CASSLVLSYEQYF
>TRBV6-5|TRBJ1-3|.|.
TGTGCCAGCAGTTCCGAGGGGGACACCATATATTTT
CASSSEGDTIYF
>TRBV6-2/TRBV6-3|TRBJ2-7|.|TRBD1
TGTGCCAGCAGTTACAAGGGGGACAGCGCCCCTATCTCCTACGAGCAGTACTTC
CASSYKGDSAPISYEQYF
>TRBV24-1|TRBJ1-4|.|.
TGTGCCACCAGTGACCTCAGGGGTGGTGAAAAACTGTTTTTT
CATSDLRGGEKLFF
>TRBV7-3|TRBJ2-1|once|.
TGTGCCAGCAGCTCCCGAGGAGCAAGCAGTTACAATGAGCAGTTCTTC
CASSSRGASSYNEQFF
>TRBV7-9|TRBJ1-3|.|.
TGTGCCAGCAGCTTAGCGCAGGGCAACACCATATATTTT
CASSLAQGNTIYF
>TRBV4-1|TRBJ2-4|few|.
TGCGCCAGCAGCCAAGATGGGGGGAACATTCAGTACTTC
CASSQDGGNIQYF
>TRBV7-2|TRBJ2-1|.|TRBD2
TGTGCCAGCAGCTTAGCGGCTAGCGGCACTTACAATGAGCAGTTCTTC
CASSLAASGTYNEQFF
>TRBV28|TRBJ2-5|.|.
TGTGCCAGCAGTTTAACCGGGACACAGGGAAAGACCCAGTACTTC
CASSLTGTQGKTQYF
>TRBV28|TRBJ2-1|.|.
TGTGCCAGCAGTCCCCCCCCTCGGGGCAATGAGCAGTTCTTC
CASSPPPRGNEQFF
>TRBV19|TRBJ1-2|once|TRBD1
TGTGCCAGTAGTATACCGGGACAGGGGGCGGCTAACTATGGCTACACCTTC
CASSIPGQGAANYGYTF
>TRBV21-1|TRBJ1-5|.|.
TGTGCCAGCAGCACCGGGGGGGACAGGGGAAATCAGCCCCAGCATTTT
CASSTGGDRGNQPQHF
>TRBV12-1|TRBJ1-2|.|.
TGTGCCAGCAGCTTTATCCTTGTTGCAGGGCGACTCGCTAACTATGGCTACACCTTC
CASSFILVAGRLANYGYTF
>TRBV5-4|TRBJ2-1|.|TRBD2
TGTGCCAGCAGCTTGGGATTGGGACTAGCGAGTGAGCAGTTCTTC
CASSLGLGLASEQFF
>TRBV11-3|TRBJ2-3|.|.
TGTGCCAGCAGCCATTCGCGGCTAAACACAGATACGCAGTATTTT
CASSHSRLNTDTQYF
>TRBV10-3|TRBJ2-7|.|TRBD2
TGTGCCATCAGTGAGCCCCCGCCGCCGGGACTAGCGGGAGCGGGGGAGCAGTACTTC
CAISEPPPPGLAGAGEQYF
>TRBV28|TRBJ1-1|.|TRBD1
TGTGCCAGCTCGGGACAGGGTTTCACTGAAGCTTTCTTT
CASSGQGFTEAFF
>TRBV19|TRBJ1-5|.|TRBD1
TGTGCCAGTAGGGTCGAAGGGGGCAGGGGGGTTAGTCAGCCCCAGCATTTT
CASRVEGGRGVSQPQHF
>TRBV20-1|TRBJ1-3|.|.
TGCAGTGCTAGTAGAGGGCCTGGAAACACCATATATTTT
CSASRGPGNTIYF
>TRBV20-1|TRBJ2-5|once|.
TGCAGTGCTAGTCGTCTAAGAAGGGAGGAGACCCAGTACTTC
CSASRLRREETQYF
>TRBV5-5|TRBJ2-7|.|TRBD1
TGTGCCAGCAATACCGGGACAGGCCCCTACGAGCAGTACTTC
CASNTGTGPYEQYF
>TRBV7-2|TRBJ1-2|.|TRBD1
TGTGCCAGCAGCTTTTGGGACAGGACATATGGCTACACCTTC
CASSFWDRTYGYTF
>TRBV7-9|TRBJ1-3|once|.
TGTGCCAGCAGCTTGCCAGAGGCTGGAAACACCATATATTTT
CASSLPEAGNTIYF
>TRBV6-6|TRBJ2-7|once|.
TGTGCCAGCAGTTACTCGGGGACTTATCGCCACTTC
CASSYSGTYRHF
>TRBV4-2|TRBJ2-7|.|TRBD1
TGTGCCAGCAGCCAAGGACAGGGGTGGGGCTACGAGCAGTACTTC
CASSQGQGWGYEQYF
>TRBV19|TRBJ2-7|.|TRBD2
TGTGCCAGTAGTATCACTAGCGGAGGTTACGAGCAGTACTTC
CASSITSGGYEQYF
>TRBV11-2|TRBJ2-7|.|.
TGTGCCAGCAGCTTAGGGACACTGAGCTCCTACGAGCAGTACTTC
CASSLGTLSSYEQYF
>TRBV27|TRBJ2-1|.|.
TGTGCCAGCAGTTTATCCGGGACTCTCTCCTACAATGAGCAGTTCTTC
CASSLSGTLSYNEQFF
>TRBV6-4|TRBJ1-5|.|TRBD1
TGTGCCAGCAGTGACTCGGACAGGGGAGGTCAGCCCCAGCATTTT
CASSDSDRGGQPQHF
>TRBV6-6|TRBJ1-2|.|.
TGTGCCAGCAGTTACCATCGGGGGTCCGATGGCTACACCTTC
CASSYHRGSDGYTF
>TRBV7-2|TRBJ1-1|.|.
TGTGCCAGCAGCTTATGGGAGTTCGTCGGGTTCGGGGACACTGAAGCTTTCTTT
CASSLWEFVGFGDTEAFF
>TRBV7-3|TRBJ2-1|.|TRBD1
TGTGCCAGCAGCTTGAAAACAGGGGCCCATGAGCAGTTCTTC
CASSLKTGAHEQFF
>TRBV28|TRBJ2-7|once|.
TGTGCCAGCAGAGGCGGCCCCTCCTACGAGCAGTACTTC
CASRGGPSYEQYF
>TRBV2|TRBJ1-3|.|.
TGTGCCAGCAGTGGACAAGGAAACACCATATATTTT
CASSGQGNTIYF
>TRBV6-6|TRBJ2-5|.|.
TGTGCCAGCAGTTACTTGATGGGGGGGCGGGAGACCCAGTACTTC
CASSYLMGGRETQYF
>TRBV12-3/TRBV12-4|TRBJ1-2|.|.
TGTGCCAGCAGTTTAGATACCCGGCGGGGCTACACCTTC
CASSLDTRRGYTF
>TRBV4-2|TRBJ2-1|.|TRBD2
TGTGCCAGCAGCGGGAGCGGGGGATACAATGAGCAGTTCTTC
CASSGSGGYNEQFF
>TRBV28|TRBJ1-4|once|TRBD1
TGTGCCAGCAGTTCAGGGGGCAATGAAAAACTGTTTTTT
CASSSGGNEKLFF
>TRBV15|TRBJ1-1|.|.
TGTGCCACGGGGAGGGGTGGGGGACTGAACACTGAAGCTTTCTTT
CATGRGGGLNTEAFF
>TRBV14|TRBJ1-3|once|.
TGTGCCAGCAGCCAAGTCTCCAACACCATATATTTT
CASSQVSNTIYF
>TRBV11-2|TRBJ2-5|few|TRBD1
TGTGCCAGCAGCTCAGGACAGGGTCGGGAGACCCAGTACTTC
CASSSGQGRETQYF
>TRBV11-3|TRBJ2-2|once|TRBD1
TGTGCCAGCTCCGACAGGGCGAACACCGGGGAGCTGTTTTTT
CASSDRANTGELFF
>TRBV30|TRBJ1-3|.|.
TGTGCCTGGAGTGTACAGGGTTTTGCTGGAAACACCATATATTTT
CAWSVQGFAGNTIYF
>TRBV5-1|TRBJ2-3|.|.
TGCGCCAGCAGCTTAACCCCTAGCGACCCCACAGATACGCAGTATTTT
CASSLTPSDPTDTQYF
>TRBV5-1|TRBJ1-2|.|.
TGCGCCAGCAGCTTTGGACAGACTAACTATGGCTACACCTTC
CASSFGQTNYGYTF
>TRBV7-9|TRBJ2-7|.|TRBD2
TGTGCCAGCAGTTATAATAGCGGGGAACTTCCCTACGAGCAGTACTTC
CASSYNSGELPYEQYF
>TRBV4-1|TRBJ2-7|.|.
TGCGCCAGCAGCCTCCTATTCGACGGCGGATTATACGAGCAGTACTTC
CASSLLFDGGLYEQYF
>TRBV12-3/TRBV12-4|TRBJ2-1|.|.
TGTGCCAGCAGGAGCTATTGGGAGCAGTTCTTC
CASRSYWEQFF